The clone carrying this TCR beta chain was picked up many times. Its antigen is unidentified. The record originates from a study of T-cell reconstitution after alpha-beta-depleted transplantation in children. Study-wide results and caveats: The high TCRbeta diversity at day 60 in some patients came from surviving recipient T cells and thymic progenitors.

Unique molecular identifiers were used to barcode this TCRbeta library. MiXCR, applied by TCRdb to the PCR reads, yields one record per CDR3 protein. The sample lists around 300,000 distinct CDR3 sequences, roughly 12% occurring once. Trimming shortened V by 3 bases and J by 1 base, and 16 bases separated the two germline ends. Germline loops: CDR1 MDHEN, CDR2 SYDVKM. The CDR3 extends over 17 amino acids. The sequence came from a male patient between 2 and 15 years old who had a stem cell transplant for chronic granulomatous disease, so the T cells may come from the graft donor. Sequenced material: peripheral blood, taken 180 days after TCRalphabeta/CD19-depleted stem cell transplant. This chain joins TRBV28 and TRBJ2-4, with D possibly TRBD1 on 5 matching bases. CDR3 DNA: TGTGCCAGCAGTTTCCCCCTGGGGCTTGGGGCCAAAAACATTCAGTACTTC. Translated, it gives CASSFPLGLGAKNIQYF.